This T cell receptor (beta chain) was found in a study of cytomegalovirus exposure and HLA in healthy donors. Study-wide context: A preliminary data release comprised 80 million to 95 million unique TCRs obtained from HLA-typed donors. Overall study results and limits: TCR association rates varied by HLA locus in a later analysis, with DRB1 highest and HLA-C lowest.

The PCR contained 60 Vbeta and 13 Jbeta primers. Assay used: immunoSEQ multiplex PCR; TCRdb lists only in-frame clones, some missing. The sample includes approximately 200,000 clones, about 85% of them seen just once. Looked up from germline, CDR1 is SQVTM and CDR2 is ANQGSEA. V lost 4 bases, J lost 0 bases, and 7 bases lay in between. The CDR3 runs to 12 residues. Donors consisted of healthy bone marrow donors. Each donor was nominally healthy when sampled (though unrecorded immune exposures were likely). Remarks on this clone: Its target is unknown. The same CDR3 arises from other DNA sequences in this sample as well.

The sequence was collected from a human donor in good health. The chain uses TRBV29-1 and TRBJ2-7, with unresolved D. What was sequenced was PBMCs. CDR3 DNA: TGCAGCGTTGCCCTGAGCTCCTACGAGCAGTACTTC. It codes for CSVALSSYEQYF.